This TCR beta chain was recovered during a study of blood T cell repertoires in COVID-19 (dated by TCRdb to 2018 to 2021). About the full investigation: Collaborator samples came from the United States, Italy and Spain and covered acute and convalescent phases of COVID-19. The material from the prospective study consisted of cDNA or gDNA derived from T cells, B-cell-depleted T cells, or PBMCs. Deeply sampled blood TCRbeta repertoires from subjects exposed to, actively infected with, or recovered from COVID-19 were included in the dataset. The repertoires were made available in a free public database intended to serve as a resource for research on the immune response to SARS-CoV-2. Samples were obtained from the ongoing ImmuneRACE study (first 160 participants) and from over a thousand subjects provided by 6 global collaborators. Sample metadata almost always included a de-identified subject ID, COVID-19 status, age in years and sex. Where available, HLA class I and class II types were obtained from metadata supplied by the sample provider rather than from assay-based typing.

The immunoSEQ Assay, a bias-controlled multiplex PCR, was used to amplify TCRbeta CDR3 regions from genomic DNA. Per the original workflow: Nucleated cell counts per sample were estimated from amplification of reference gene primers within the assay. Sequence reads were collapsed and filtered to measure the absolute abundance of every unique TCRbeta CDR3 rearrangement. Productive Simpson clonality was computed per sample as the square root of Simpson's diversity index over productive rearrangements. The table comes from immuneACCESS by way of TCRdb, which keeps in-frame sequences with V and J called. Part of the clones is missing from these tables; in studies checked, under half for an unresolved V gene and the rest for unknown reasons. That table furnishes V, J and clone size, whereas the DNA furnished D and trimming. The sample table shows under 300,000 clones, and 70% to 90% are seen once. Approximately 2.3% of the sample goes to the ten largest clones.

Inclusive of the bounding cysteine and phenylalanine, the CDR3 is 16 residues long. The DNA shown is the 48-base CDR3, in frame from base 1. Participants in the prospective study were aged about 18 to 89 years, lived in under 30 United States geographic areas, and enrolled through a virtual design. In the prospective study, cohorts were assigned on the basis of participant-reported clinical history obtained from a screening survey and a study questionnaire. In the prospective study, mobile phlebotomists collected whole blood, serum and a nasopharyngeal or oropharyngeal swab from each participant. Participants in the prospective study had the option to provide additional blood draws and questionnaires over a roughly two-month period. Blood samples from the prospective study were shipped frozen or at room temperature prior to DNA extraction. Remarks on this clone: Its antigen is currently not known. No much larger clone is present one base from it, and per-base qualities are unavailable.

On the study overall, not on this receptor specifically: Clinical and demographic metadata were provided uncurated, with the amount varying by source and participant.

The receptor was derived from a woman aged 40 to 55 with acute COVID-19. Material for sequencing was PBMCs or T cells enriched from blood (not recorded which). This chain is built from TRBV21-1 and TRBJ2-3; whether TRBD1, the table's D call, matches the DNA was not checked. TRBV21-1 is a recognized pseudogene. The CDR3 protein: CASTPTGLTVTDTQYF. The sequence in DNA is TGTGCCAGCACCCCGACAGGTTTGACAGTAACAGATACGCAGTATTTT.